The 29 T cell receptor beta chains in this list originate from one sample, sequenced in a study of blood T cells in healthy people across ages. Then a second PCR, running roughly 7 to 11 cycles, was carried out with a sample-barcoded 5' primer and a J-beta primer mix. TCRdb reprocessed the 5' RACE reads with MiXCR, giving one entry per CDR3 protein. The table lists about 730,000 distinct CDR3 sequences, about 42% of them singletons. The material sequenced was blood. These TCRs come from a woman aged 60-75 years in good health.

The chain couples TRBV28 to TRBJ2-7; D is possibly TRBD1 (6 bases). The CDR3 sequence is 15 residues long. Germline V gene data show CDR1 as MDHEN and CDR2 as SYDVKM. Trimming left V 4 bases short and J 10 bases short, with 23 bases between. The DNA of the CDR3 is TGTGCCAGCAGTTCCACACCGGGACAAGCCTCCTCCCAGTACTTC. The encoded protein is CASSSTPGQASSQYF.

V usage is TRBV6-6 and J usage is TRBJ2-4, with 7 nucleotides matching TRBD1. Germline assignment: CDR1 MNHNY and CDR2 SVGAGI (reference sequence). The ends lost 2 bases at V and 3 bases at J; junction bases unmatched: 10. The CDR3 covers 17 residues. CDR3 in DNA: TGTGCCAGCAGTTACCCACCCGACAGGGATAACAAAAACATTCAGTACTTC. Its protein is CASSYPPDRDNKNIQYF.

A single count supports this clonotype. The chain carries TRBV5-1 and TRBJ2-5, with D unclear. The CDR3 runs to 14 residues. V shed 2 bases and J shed 3 bases, with 11 bases lying between them. Looked up from germline, CDR1 is SGHRS and CDR2 is YFSETQ. The CDR3: CASSFKQAEETQYF. CDR3 nucleotides: TGCGCCAGCAGCTTTAAACAAGCTGAAGAGACCCAGTACTTC.

This clonotype has just a few counts. The J gene is TRBJ2-7, the V gene TRBV19; D is perhaps TRBD1 (5 bases). Germline CDR1 LNHDA, CDR2 SQIVND (reference sequence). The CDR3 covers 15 residues. V gave up 3 bases and J gave up 2 bases, with 14 bases separating them. The CDR3 nucleotides are TGTGCCAGTAGTATTCGATCGCAGGGCCCCTACGAGCAGTACTTC. It yields the protein CASSIRSQGPYEQYF.

The V and J genes are TRBV9 and TRBJ2-7; D is possibly TRBD2 (6 bases). The length of the CDR3 is 14 residues. Trimming removed 3 bases from V and 5 bases from J, with 15 bases in between. Germline V CDR1 and CDR2: SGDLS, YYNGEE. The CDR3 bases are TGTGCCAGCAGCGACGGGAGATCTCGCAACGAGCAGTACTTC. Encoded protein: CASSDGRSRNEQYF.

Turning to this clonotype: A junction end diverges from the germline sequence, so it may reflect a read error. The V call is TRBV20-1, the J call TRBJ1-5, with D perhaps matching TRBD1 (5 bases). Germline CDR1 DFQATT, CDR2 SNEGSKA (reference sequence). CDR3 size: 15 residues. The CDR3: CNASSDTYSNQPQHF. CDR3 nucleotide sequence: TGCAATGCTAGCTCGGACACGTATAGCAATCAGCCCCAGCATTTT.

This rearrangement joins TRBV9 to TRBJ2-7, with D perhaps matching TRBD2 (6 bases). This CDR3 has 15 residues. Trimming cost V 4 bases and J 0 bases, with 14 bases left between them. From germline, CDR1 is SGDLS and CDR2 YYNGEE. This CDR3 reads CASSPDPSASYEQYF. The CDR3 region has the DNA TGTGCCAGCAGCCCCGACCCTAGCGCCTCCTACGAGCAGTACTTC.

This clonotype was observed once. J is TRBJ2-3 and V is TRBV2; possibly TRBD2 for D (5 bases). Trimming pared 6 bases from V and 5 bases from J, leaving 12 bases between. Looked up from germline, CDR1 is SNHLY and CDR2 is FYNNEI. The CDR3 runs 13 residues. This chain's CDR3 is CASRAPGKDTQYF. As DNA, the CDR3 is TGTGCCAGCAGGGCCCCGGGGAAAGATACGCAGTATTTT.

There are many counts of this clonotype. The CDR3 sequence: CASSLTGRNNSPLHF. CDR3 DNA: TGTGCCAGCAGCTTAACGGGACGGAATAATTCACCCCTCCACTTT. The chain couples TRBV7-3 to TRBJ1-6; D might be TRBD1 (5 bases). Germline lookup yields CDR1 SGHTA and CDR2 FQGTGA. Trimming removed 0 bases at V and 5 bases at J, with 8 bases between. The CDR3 totals 15 residues.

The V gene is TRBV7-2, the J gene TRBJ2-7, with D unresolved. Germline CDR1 and CDR2: SGHTA and FQGNSA. V dropped 0 bases and J dropped 5 bases, with 14 bases sitting between them. The CDR3 totals 15 residues. This chain's CDR3 is CASSLARQAYDEQYF. The CDR3 bases are TGTGCCAGCAGCTTAGCGCGGCAAGCGTACGACGAGCAGTACTTC.

J is TRBJ2-3 and V is TRBV6-5; 8 nucleotides agree with TRBD2. Germline-derived CDR1 and CDR2 are MNHEY and SVGAGI. V trimming: 5 bases; J trimming: 1 base; junction bases outside the gene matches: 5. The CDR3 is made up of 15 amino acids. For the CDR3, the DNA is TGTGCCAGCAGTCTAGCGGGTCGGCGCACAGATACGCAGTATTTT. Protein sequence: CASSLAGRRTDTQYF.

The chain joins TRBV7-3 to TRBJ2-2; 9 positions match TRBD2. The CDR3 sequence is 15 residues long. J lost 6 bases, V lost 6 bases, and 8 bases had no gene match. Germline V CDR1 and CDR2: SGHTA, FQGTGA. The DNA for the CDR3 is TGTGCCAGCAGTCCTAATAGCGGGAGTTCCGGGGAGCTGTTTTTT. Translating gives CASSPNSGSSGELFF.

The table lists this clonotype with a few counts. The chain combines TRBV6-1 with TRBJ2-1; 7 bases are shared with TRBD2. V gave up 6 bases and J gave up 8 bases; unmatched junction bases: 7. The CDR3 sequence is 13 residues long. Per germline, CDR1 MNHNS and CDR2 SASEGT. The CDR3 loop reads CASRDLTSYEQFF. For the CDR3, the DNA is TGTGCCAGCAGGGATCTGACTAGCTATGAGCAGTTCTTC.

The rearrangement joins TRBV6-2 or TRBV6-3 to TRBJ1-1; D remains unclear. CDR3 length equals 14 residues. In germline, CDR1 is MNHEY, CDR2 SVGEGT. The ends were cut back, 4 bases at V and 1 base at J, with 10 bases in the middle. The CDR3: CASSSPEGNTEAFF. The DNA of the CDR3 is TGTGCCAGCAGTTCTCCAGAGGGGAACACTGAAGCTTTCTTT.

This clonotype was counted only a few times. This chain uses TRBV6-6 with TRBJ1-6; 7 nucleotides agree with TRBD1. The V segment lost 4 bases and the J segment 10 bases; nucleotides outside the gene matches: 10. Germline loops: CDR1 MNHNY, CDR2 SVGAGI (reference sequence). The CDR3 loop spans 15 amino acids. The CDR3 DNA reads TGTGCCAGCAGTTCCGGTCAGGGGGAGGGGTCACCCCTCCACTTT. Protein product: CASSSGQGEGSPLHF.

With respect to this clonotype: It may be a read error: a sequence one base away is much more abundant. The V gene is TRBV29-1, the J gene TRBJ2-1; D is undetermined. The CDR3 is made up of 13 amino acids. Germline lookup yields CDR1 SQVTM and CDR2 ANQGSEA. The CDR3 nucleotides read TGCAGCGTTGAACAGAGCTCCTACAATAAGCAGTTCTTC. Its translation is CSVEQSSYNKQFF.

This clonotype has a handful of counts. The chain employs TRBV30 and TRBJ2-1; 7 bases fit TRBD2. Per the germline V gene, CDR1 is GTSNPN and CDR2 is SVGIG (reference sequence). The junction had 8 bases not matched to a gene; V was cut back by 4 bases and J by 8 bases. The CDR3 sequence is 13 residues long. CDR3 sequence reads: CAWIGGGRHEQFF. The CDR3, as DNA: TGTGCCTGGATTGGCGGGGGAAGGCATGAGCAGTTCTTC.

V and J are TRBV29-1 and TRBJ2-1; D is undetermined. The V gene's germline CDR1 is SQVTM and CDR2 ANQGSEA. The V and J ends lost 7 bases and 10 bases respectively, with 14 bases between them. CDR3 length equals 11 residues. CDR3 sequence: CSGADQREQFF. The CDR3 bases are TGCAGCGGAGCCGACCAGAGAGAGCAGTTCTTC.

The chain carries TRBV20-1 and TRBJ2-3; D is uncertain. Germline lookup yields CDR1 DFQATT and CDR2 SNEGSKA (reference sequence). The CDR3 length is 15 residues. Trimming shortened V by 4 bases and J by 0 bases, and 14 bases separated the two germline ends. The CDR3 is CSAKGGTTSTDTQYF. The CDR3 bases are TGCAGTGCTAAAGGCGGCACTACTAGCACAGATACGCAGTATTTT.

The J gene is TRBJ2-3, the V gene TRBV7-9; 12 bases are shared with TRBD2. The junction had 6 bases not matched to a gene; V was cut back by 5 bases and J by 3 bases. Germline assignment: CDR1 SEHNR and CDR2 FQNEAQ (reference sequence). The CDR3 has 16 amino acids. CDR3 bases: TGTGCCAGCAGCCGCCCTAGCGGGGGGGCAACAGATACGCAGTATTTT. Translation: CASSRPSGGATDTQYF.

A note on this clonotype: Mismatch with germline at one junction end may stem from a read error. This CDR3 is CAGSRQGSTTEAFF. CDR3 sequence (DNA): TGTGCCGGCAGCCGACAGGGGTCGACCACTGAAGCTTTCTTT. The chain joins TRBV7-9 to TRBJ1-1, with 8 bases matching TRBD1. Germline values: CDR1 SEHNR, CDR2 FQNEAQ (reference sequence). The CDR3 totals 14 residues.

This clonotype was counted only a few times. The V call is TRBV7-2, the J call TRBJ1-2; a weak D match, TRBD1 (5 bases). Trimming took 4 bases from V and 8 from J, leaving 14 bases between them. The CDR3 is 13 residues long. Looked up from germline, CDR1 is SGHTA and CDR2 is FQGNSA. The CDR3 nucleotides are TGTGCCAGCAGCTCGGCGGGGGTGGACGGCTACACCTTC. Amino acids: CASSSAGVDGYTF.

This clonotype was detected ten times or more. J is TRBJ2-5 and V is TRBV29-1, with no clear D. V lost 3 bases, J lost 5 bases, and 16 bases lay in between. The CDR3 has 14 residues. Per the germline V gene, CDR1 is SQVTM and CDR2 is ANQGSEA. CDR3 residues: CSVEQFIRQETQYF. CDR3 sequence (DNA): TGCAGCGTTGAGCAGTTTATCAGGCAGGAGACCCAGTACTTC. Variable domain in full (rest from reference TRBV29-1 and TRBJ2-5): SAVISQKPSRDICQRGTSLTIQCQVDSQVTMMFWYRQQPGQSLTLIATANQGSEATYESGFVIDKFPISRPNLTFSTLTVSNMSPEDSSIYLCSVEQFIRQETQYFGPGTRLLVL.

This chain connects TRBV28 to TRBJ2-5; no firm D call. The CDR3 contains 19 residues. Germline-derived CDR1 and CDR2 are MDHEN and SYDVKM. V was shortened by 4 bases and J by 2 bases, with 26 bases between the two germline ends. DNA for the CDR3: TGTGCCAGCAGTTCCCGCTCTTTCTACCGGGCCCCTGGGCAAGAGACCCAGTACTTC. It yields the protein CASSSRSFYRAPGQETQYF.

This clonotype was seen at least ten times. The chain recombines TRBV13 with TRBJ2-7, with D possibly being TRBD1 (6 bases). V lost 5 bases to trimming and J lost 3 bases, with 14 bases between them. CDR3 length: 14 residues. The germline V gene has CDR1 PRHDT and CDR2 FYEKMQ (reference sequence). The CDR3 protein is CASSPEGHYYEQYF. The CDR3 DNA is TGTGCCAGCAGCCCTGAGGGACACTACTACGAGCAGTACTTC.

This clonotype appeared a single time. This sequence joins TRBV11-2 and TRBJ2-5; TRBD2 matches 10 bases. CDR1 and CDR2 from the germline V gene are SGHAT and FQNNGV. CDR3 size: 14 residues. V lost 5 bases, J lost 11 bases, and 11 bases stayed unmatched. CDR3 protein: CASSLSGRDNEQYF. The CDR3 DNA is TGTGCCAGCAGCCTCAGCGGGAGGGATAATGAGCAGTACTTC.

The V call is TRBV29-1, the J call TRBJ2-5, with 8 bases fitting TRBD1. The CDR3 is made up of 11 amino acids. V was clipped by 5 bases and J by 9 bases; unmatched bases: 5. The V gene's germline CDR1 is SQVTM and CDR2 ANQGSEA. CDR3 bases: TGCAGCGTTTACTCGACAGGGGCCCAGTACTTC. It is translated as CSVYSTGAQYF.

This clonotype was found a few times. This sequence joins TRBV29-1 and TRBJ1-5; D is possibly TRBD1 (6 bases). Trimming shortened V by 6 bases and J by 5 bases, and 14 bases separated the two germline ends. Germline assignment: CDR1 SQVTM and CDR2 ANQGSEA. CDR3 length equals 13 residues. The CDR3 protein is CSVGRTEDQPQHF. The CDR3 region has the DNA TGCAGCGTGGGGAGGACAGAGGATCAGCCCCAGCATTTT.

This clonotype was observed a single time. This rearrangement joins TRBV7-6 to TRBJ2-1, with 7 nucleotides matching TRBD2. With 1 base clipped from V and 15 bases from J, the junction kept 6 bases outside the gene matches. Germline loops: CDR1 SGHVS, CDR2 FNYEAQ. The CDR3 is 12 residues long. The CDR3 is CASSLGVSGLFF. CDR3 in DNA: TGTGCCAGCAGCTTAGGGGTTAGCGGGTTGTTCTTC.